Presented here are 2 T cell receptor beta chains from one specimen sequenced in a study of blood T cell repertoires in COVID-19. Only in-frame clones appear in the TCRdb table, and some are missing; sequencing was by immunoSEQ multiplex PCR. The sample has 250,000 or so clones; under 90% are singletons. The specimen sequenced was peripheral blood. Receptors originate from a middle-aged woman who had recovered from COVID-19.

V and J are TRBV27 and TRBJ2-3; possibly TRBD2 for D (7 bases). The length of the CDR3 is 15 residues. Trimming took off 7 bases at V and 4 bases at J, with 18 bases between the two ends. Germline-derived CDR1 and CDR2 are MNHEY and SMNVEV (reference sequence). CDR3 amino acids: CASTPSLGGADTQYF. The CDR3 nucleotides read TGTGCCAGCACACCGTCATTAGGGGGGGCAGATACGCAGTATTTT.

The chain is built from TRBV21-1 and TRBJ2-7; the tabulated D call, TRBD2, remains unverified against the DNA. TRBV21-1 is a recognized pseudogene. The CDR3 extends over 15 amino acids. Written as DNA, the CDR3 is TGTGCCAGCAGCTCCCGACTAGCGGACTCCTACGAGCAGTACTTC. Its protein product is CASSSRLADSYEQYF.